This T cell receptor (beta chain) is drawn from a study of T-cell reconstitution after alpha-beta-depleted transplantation in children. The authors prepared the TCRbeta library with unique molecular identifiers. TCRdb reprocessed the PCR reads via MiXCR and lists one record per CDR3 protein. The sample gives some 200,000 distinct CDR3 sequences, 6% to 7% of which show up once; approximately 2.9% is in the top ten. Sequencing was performed on PBMCs from the stem cell graft donor, taken from the stem cell graft. The receptor was derived from a human donor who donated a stem cell graft to a child with Wiskott-Aldrich syndrome.

The CDR3 nucleotides read TGTGCCAGCACGCGACAGCCGTACGAGCAGTACTTC. Translated: CASTRQPYEQYF. This chain connects TRBV2 to TRBJ2-7, with D possibly TRBD1 on 5 matching bases. Germline V gene sequence: CDR1 SNHLY, CDR2 FYNNEI. The CDR3 consists of 12 residues. Trimming took 7 bases from V and 4 from J, leaving 11 bases between them.